These T cell receptor beta chains were read from a single sample in a study of OX40 agonist ivuxolimab in advanced cancers. The method was immunoSEQ multiplex PCR; TCRdb's version includes in-frame clones alone and lacks a portion of them. The sample includes 35,000 to 40,000 clones, approximately 80% of them seen just once. Material: CD4+ or CD8+ T cells sorted from blood, obtained in a trial of the OX40 agonist ivuxolimab. The origin of the receptors is an adult with an advanced solid tumor such as melanoma, head and neck, liver or kidney cancer. CDR3s include the opening cysteine and the closing phenylalanine or tryptophan. The order of the fields is D gene, clone size, V gene, J gene, CDR3 DNA, CDR3 protein. D genes are given only for firm matches. Not every row has a clone size; where given, it reads once, few, many or a size class.

D gene: TRBD1; clone size: few; V gene: TRBV19; J gene: TRBJ1-6; CDR3 DNA: TGTGCCAGTAGTATAGGACAGGGAAGATCACCCCTCCACTTT; CDR3 protein: CASSIGQGRSPLHF
D gene: TRBD2; clone size: NA; V gene: TRBV9; J gene: TRBJ2-6; CDR3 DNA: TGTGCCAGCAGCGTACTAGCGGGAGGGGTCTCTGGGGCCAACGTCCTGACTTTC; CDR3 protein: CASSVLAGGVSGANVLTF
D gene: NA; clone size: few; V gene: TRBV19; J gene: TRBJ2-3; CDR3 DNA: TGTGCCAGTAGTATAGACACCCCTAGAGGGGGTTGGACAGATACGCAGTATTTT; CDR3 protein: CASSIDTPRGGWTDTQYF
D gene: NA; clone size: NA; V gene: TRBV27; J gene: TRBJ2-1; CDR3 DNA: TGTGCCAGCAGCCCCGTTGGGGGAGCGGGCGAGGATGAGCAGTTCTTC; CDR3 protein: CASSPVGGAGEDEQFF
D gene: TRBD1; clone size: NA; V gene: TRBV6-1; J gene: TRBJ2-7; CDR3 DNA: TGTGCCAGCAGTGCGGGGACAGCAGCCTACGAGCAGTACTTC; CDR3 protein: CASSAGTAAYEQYF
D gene: TRBD2; clone size: NA; V gene: TRBV27; J gene: TRBJ2-6; CDR3 DNA: TGTGCCAGCAGCAGGTTCGGGGGGTATGGGGCCAACGTCCTGACTTTC; CDR3 protein: CASSRFGGYGANVLTF
D gene: NA; clone size: NA; V gene: TRBV27; J gene: TRBJ2-1; CDR3 DNA: TGTGCCAGCAACCACGGGACGACCCACCATGAGCAGTTCTTC; CDR3 protein: CASNHGTTHHEQFF
D gene: NA; clone size: NA; V gene: TRBV7-8; J gene: TRBJ1-2; CDR3 DNA: TGTGCCAGCAGCTTGACCAGCCATTCTAACTATGGCTACACCTTC; CDR3 protein: CASSLTSHSNYGYTF
D gene: NA; clone size: NA; V gene: TRBV11-2; J gene: TRBJ2-7; CDR3 DNA: TGTGCCAGCAGCCCGGGACTCCGGATCTACGAGCAGTACTTC; CDR3 protein: CASSPGLRIYEQYF
D gene: NA; clone size: once; V gene: TRBV5-6; J gene: TRBJ2-1; CDR3 DNA: TGTGCCAGCAGCTTGGCCAGGCAGGGTGAGCAGTTCTTC; CDR3 protein: CASSLARQGEQFF
D gene: NA; clone size: NA; V gene: TRBV29-1; J gene: TRBJ2-1; CDR3 DNA: TGCAGCGTTGTTTCCGGACAGACCCACAATGAGCAGTTCTTC; CDR3 protein: CSVVSGQTHNEQFF
D gene: NA; clone size: NA; V gene: TRBV5-1; J gene: TRBJ2-7; CDR3 DNA: TGCGCCAGCAGCACAGACAGCTACGAGCAGTACTTC; CDR3 protein: CASSTDSYEQYF
D gene: TRBD1; clone size: NA; V gene: TRBV19; J gene: TRBJ2-3; CDR3 DNA: TGTGCCAGTAGTTTCGACAGGGCTAGCACAGATACGCAGTATTTT; CDR3 protein: CASSFDRASTDTQYF
D gene: NA; clone size: NA; V gene: TRBV4-3; J gene: TRBJ2-2; CDR3 DNA: TGCGCCAGCAGCCAAGATCGAACCACGAACACCGGGGAGCTGTTTTTT; CDR3 protein: CASSQDRTTNTGELFF
D gene: NA; clone size: NA; V gene: TRBV6-5; J gene: TRBJ1-3; CDR3 DNA: TGTGCCAGCAGTCCAGTATCCTCTGGAAACACCATATATTTT; CDR3 protein: CASSPVSSGNTIYF
D gene: NA; clone size: NA; V gene: TRBV5-8; J gene: TRBJ2-5; CDR3 DNA: TGTGCCAGCAGCTTTAGAGGACGCACGGCCCAAGAGACCCAGTACTTC; CDR3 protein: CASSFRGRTAQETQYF
D gene: TRBD2; clone size: NA; V gene: TRBV27; J gene: TRBJ2-7; CDR3 DNA: TGTGCCAGCACCAAAAGACTAGCGGGAGGAGGCGAGCAGTACTTC; CDR3 protein: CASTKRLAGGGEQYF
D gene: TRBD2; clone size: NA; V gene: TRBV27; J gene: TRBJ2-1; CDR3 DNA: TGTGCCAGCACGATAGCGGGGGGGCCAGCGTGGAATGAGCAGTTCTTC; CDR3 protein: CASTIAGGPAWNEQFF
D gene: NA; clone size: few; V gene: TRBV28; J gene: TRBJ2-3; CDR3 DNA: TGTGCCAGCAGTTTGGGGAGCACAGATACGCAGTATTTT; CDR3 protein: CASSLGSTDTQYF
D gene: NA; clone size: NA; V gene: TRBV5-1; J gene: TRBJ2-7; CDR3 DNA: TGCGCCAGCAGCTACGAAAGAGAGGCCTACGAGCAGTACTTC; CDR3 protein: CASSYEREAYEQYF
D gene: NA; clone size: few; V gene: TRBV10-2; J gene: TRBJ1-1; CDR3 DNA: TGCGCCAGCAGTGATGGTGGCACTGAAGCTTTCTTT; CDR3 protein: CASSDGGTEAFF
D gene: TRBD2; clone size: NA; V gene: TRBV5-6; J gene: TRBJ2-7; CDR3 DNA: TGTGCCAGCAGCCATGTCTTAGCGGGAGGGCCTAGTTACGAGCAGTACTTC; CDR3 protein: CASSHVLAGGPSYEQYF
D gene: TRBD1; clone size: NA; V gene: TRBV5-8; J gene: TRBJ1-1; CDR3 DNA: TGTGCCAGCAGCTCGGGACAGGGCTACACTGAAGCTTTCTTT; CDR3 protein: CASSSGQGYTEAFF
D gene: NA; clone size: NA; V gene: TRBV7-8; J gene: TRBJ2-7; CDR3 DNA: TGTGCCAGCACTCCAACGTCCTACGAGCAGTACTTC; CDR3 protein: CASTPTSYEQYF
D gene: TRBD2; clone size: NA; V gene: TRBV5-1; J gene: TRBJ2-3; CDR3 DNA: TGCGCCAGCAGGCTAGCGGGTAGTACAGATACGCAGTATTTT; CDR3 protein: CASRLAGSTDTQYF
D gene: TRBD1; clone size: NA; V gene: TRBV5-5; J gene: TRBJ2-7; CDR3 DNA: TGTGCCAGCAGCCCCGGGACAGGCGTTGAGCAGTACTTC; CDR3 protein: CASSPGTGVEQYF
D gene: NA; clone size: NA; V gene: TRBV5-5; J gene: TRBJ1-1; CDR3 DNA: TGTGCCAGCAGCTGGCCGGGGGAAGGAACTGAAGCTTTCTTT; CDR3 protein: CASSWPGEGTEAFF
D gene: NA; clone size: NA; V gene: TRBV4-1; J gene: TRBJ2-7; CDR3 DNA: TGCGCCAGCAGCCAAGACCTTGGAGCCAGGGATCCCGAGCAGTACTTC; CDR3 protein: CASSQDLGARDPEQYF
D gene: NA; clone size: NA; V gene: TRBV11-3; J gene: TRBJ2-1; CDR3 DNA: TGTGCCAGCAGCTCTGGGGGGAATGAGCAGTTCTTC; CDR3 protein: CASSSGGNEQFF
D gene: NA; clone size: NA; V gene: TRBV21-1; J gene: TRBJ2-7; CDR3 DNA: TGTGCCAGCAGCGAGAACGGGCGGGTAGCCTACGAGCAGTACTTC; CDR3 protein: CASSENGRVAYEQYF
D gene: NA; clone size: many; V gene: TRBV19; J gene: TRBJ1-2; CDR3 DNA: TGTGCCAGTAGCGAAGGGACGCCTCAGGGCGGCTACACCTTC; CDR3 protein: CASSEGTPQGGYTF
D gene: TRBD2; clone size: NA; V gene: TRBV27; J gene: TRBJ2-7; CDR3 DNA: TGTGCCAGCAGTCCGGGACTAGCGCTCTACGAGCAGTACTTC; CDR3 protein: CASSPGLALYEQYF
D gene: NA; clone size: NA; V gene: TRBV7-6; J gene: TRBJ1-2; CDR3 DNA: TGTGCCAGCAGCTTAGAGGGCGGCTACTATGGCTACACCTTC; CDR3 protein: CASSLEGGYYGYTF
D gene: NA; clone size: NA; V gene: TRBV6-5; J gene: TRBJ2-7; CDR3 DNA: TGTGCCAGCAGTGCTGGTCAGGGACCCTCCTACGAGCAGTACTTC; CDR3 protein: CASSAGQGPSYEQYF
D gene: NA; clone size: NA; V gene: TRBV28; J gene: TRBJ2-5; CDR3 DNA: TGTGCCAGCACCCCCTCGGACACCCTCCAAGAGACCCAGTACTTC; CDR3 protein: CASTPSDTLQETQYF
D gene: NA; clone size: NA; V gene: TRBV5-6; J gene: TRBJ2-4; CDR3 DNA: TGTGCCAGCAGCTTGGCTGGGTGGGGAGTCGGAAACATTCAGTACTTC; CDR3 protein: CASSLAGWGVGNIQYF
D gene: NA; clone size: NA; V gene: TRBV4-3; J gene: TRBJ1-2; CDR3 DNA: TGCGCTAGCAGCCAAAGTCTTACCGGGGGCTACACCTTC; CDR3 protein: CASSQSLTGGYTF
D gene: NA; clone size: NA; V gene: TRBV27; J gene: TRBJ2-7; CDR3 DNA: TGTGCCTCCTCCTGGGGGTTCTCCTACGAGCAGTACTTC; CDR3 protein: CASSWGFSYEQYF
D gene: TRBD2; clone size: NA; V gene: TRBV7-9; J gene: TRBJ2-3; CDR3 DNA: TGTGCCAGCAGCGTAGCGGGAGAGGGGTTTTGGATAGATACGCAGTATTTT; CDR3 protein: CASSVAGEGFWIDTQYF